Here is one T cell receptor (beta chain) with its context. The data stem from a study of Ad26.COV2.S vaccination and SARS-CoV-2 variants. Treatment denoted: 15 to 20 received Ad26.COV2.S at low or high dose, single or two shots; 5 received placebo; per-sample allocation not given. Sampling took place 63 days after the first vaccine or placebo injection. Produced via immunoSEQ multiplex PCR; TCRdb's table is partial and in-frame only. Of around 250,000 clones listed, 87% are singletons. This CDR3 is 14 amino acids long. Germline V lookup: CDR1 SGHAT, CDR2 FQNNGV. V lost 5 bases and J lost 4, with 14 bases in between.

The material sequenced was peripheral blood, taken in a trial of Ad26.COV2.S vaccine versus placebo. This receptor was taken from a person aged 18-60 years who received the Ad26.COV2.S COVID-19 vaccine or a placebo. This sequence joins TRBV11-2 and TRBJ1-2; tentative D call: TRBD1 (5 bases). CDR3 nucleotides: TGTGCCAGCAGCCCGTTTCAGGGCACCTATGGCTACACCTTC. It encodes CASSPFQGTYGYTF.